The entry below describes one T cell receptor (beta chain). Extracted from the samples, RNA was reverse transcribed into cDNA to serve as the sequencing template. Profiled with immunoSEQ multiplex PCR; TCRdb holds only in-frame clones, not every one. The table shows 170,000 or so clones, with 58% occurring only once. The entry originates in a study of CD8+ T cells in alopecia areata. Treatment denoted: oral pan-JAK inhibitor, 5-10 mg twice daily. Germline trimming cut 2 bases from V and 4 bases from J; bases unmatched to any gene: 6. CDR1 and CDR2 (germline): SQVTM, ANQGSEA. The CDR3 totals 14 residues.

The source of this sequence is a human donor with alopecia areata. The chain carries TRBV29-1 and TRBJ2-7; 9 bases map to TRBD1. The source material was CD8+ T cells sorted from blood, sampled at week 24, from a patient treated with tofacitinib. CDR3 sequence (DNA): TGCAGCGTTGAAATGGGGACAGGGTCTTACGAGCAGTACTTC. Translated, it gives CSVEMGTGSYEQYF.